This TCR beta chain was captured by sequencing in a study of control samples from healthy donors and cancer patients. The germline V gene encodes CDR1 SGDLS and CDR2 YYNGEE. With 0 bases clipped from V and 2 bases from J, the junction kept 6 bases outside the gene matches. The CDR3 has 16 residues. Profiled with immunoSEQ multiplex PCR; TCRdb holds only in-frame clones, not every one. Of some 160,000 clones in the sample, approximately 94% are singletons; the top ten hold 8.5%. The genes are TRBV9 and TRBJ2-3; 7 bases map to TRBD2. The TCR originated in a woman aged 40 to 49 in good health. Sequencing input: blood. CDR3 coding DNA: TGTGCCAGCAGCGTAGGGGATAGCGGGTACACAGATACGCAGTATTTT. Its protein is CASSVGDSGYTDTQYF.